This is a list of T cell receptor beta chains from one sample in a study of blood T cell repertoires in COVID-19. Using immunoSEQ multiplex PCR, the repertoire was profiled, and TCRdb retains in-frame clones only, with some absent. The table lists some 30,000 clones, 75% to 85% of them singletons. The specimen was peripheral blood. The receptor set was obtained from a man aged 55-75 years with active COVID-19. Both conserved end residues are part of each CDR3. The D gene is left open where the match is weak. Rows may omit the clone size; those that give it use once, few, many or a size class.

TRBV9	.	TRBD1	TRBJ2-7	TGTGCCAGCAGCGTCGGACAGGGGTCCTTCTACGAGCAGTACTTC	CASSVGQGSFYEQYF
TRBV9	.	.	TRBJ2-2	TGTGCCACCAATACCGAGGGCGGGGAGCTGTTTTTT	CATNTEGGELFF
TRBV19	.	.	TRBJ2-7	TGTGCCAGTAGTATAGTCGAGGGAAACTCCTACGAGCAGTACTTC	CASSIVEGNSYEQYF
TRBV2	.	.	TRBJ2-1	TGTGCCGGAGCCCTTGAAGGGAGAAATGAGCAGTTCTTC	CAGALEGRNEQFF
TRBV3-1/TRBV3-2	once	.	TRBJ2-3	TGTGCCAGCAGCCCCCGACTAGGTTCAGGCACAGATACGCAGTATTTT	CASSPRLGSGTDTQYF
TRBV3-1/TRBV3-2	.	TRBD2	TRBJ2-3	TGTGCCAGCAGCCAAGATTTGAGGGGACTAGCGATCACAGATACGCAGTATTTT	CASSQDLRGLAITDTQYF
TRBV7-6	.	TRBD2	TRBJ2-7	TGTGCCAGCAGCTCCGGGCGGGAGAGGGGCGAGCAGTACTTC	CASSSGRERGEQYF
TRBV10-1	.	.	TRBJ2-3	TGCGCCAGCAGTGAGTCGGGTGCGGGGAAGGGAGATACGCAGTATTTT	CASSESGAGKGDTQYF
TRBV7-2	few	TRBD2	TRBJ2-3	TGTGCCAGCAGCTGGCTAGCGGGAGGGCCTCTTTTT	CASSWLAGGPLF
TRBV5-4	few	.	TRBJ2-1	TGTGCCACCCAGGGACTGAGCTCCTACAATGAGCAGTTCTTC	CATQGLSSYNEQFF
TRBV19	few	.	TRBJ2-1	TGTGCCAGTAGAATCGGGTACAATGAGCAGTTCTTC	CASRIGYNEQFF
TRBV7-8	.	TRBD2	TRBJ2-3	TGTGCCAGCAGCGCGGGACTAGCCCGAACAGATACGCAGTATTTT	CASSAGLARTDTQYF
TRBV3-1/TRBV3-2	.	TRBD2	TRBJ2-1	TGTGCCAGCAGCCAATCCGGGACTACCAATGAGCAGTTCTTC	CASSQSGTTNEQFF
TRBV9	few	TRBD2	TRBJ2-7	TGTGCCAGCAGCGCGGCTAGCGGGAGCTACGAGCAGTACTTC	CASSAASGSYEQYF
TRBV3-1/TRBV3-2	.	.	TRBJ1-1	TGTGCCAGCACCCTTTTATTCTCCACTGAAGCTTTCTTT	CASTLLFSTEAFF
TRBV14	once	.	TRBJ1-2	TGTGCCAGCAGCCAACAGGGGTACTATGGCTACACCTTC	CASSQQGYYGYTF
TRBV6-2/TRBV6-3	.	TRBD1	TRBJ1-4	TGTGCCAGCAGCAGTGGACAGGGAACGCTCGGGGGAAAACTGTTTTTT	CASSSGQGTLGGKLFF
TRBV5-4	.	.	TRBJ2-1	TGTGCCAGCAGTGTACCTAGGGGAAGCTCCTACAATGAGCAGTTCTTC	CASSVPRGSSYNEQFF
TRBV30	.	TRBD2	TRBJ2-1	TGTGCCTGGAGCCGCGGGAGCCCCTACAATGAGCAGTTCTTC	CAWSRGSPYNEQFF
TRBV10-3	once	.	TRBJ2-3	TGTGCCATCACCGCTAGTCCCACAGATACGCAGTATTTT	CAITASPTDTQYF
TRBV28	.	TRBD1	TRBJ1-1	TGTGCCAGCATCGGAACAGGGGGGCCTGAAGCTTTCTTT	CASIGTGGPEAFF
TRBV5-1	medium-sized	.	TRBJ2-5	TGCGCCAGCAGCTTGGATCCTAGCTGGGAGACCCAGTACTTC	CASSLDPSWETQYF
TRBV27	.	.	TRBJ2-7	TGTGCCAGCAGTTTATCCAACGGGAAGGGCCCCTTGGGAGAGCAGTACTTC	CASSLSNGKGPLGEQYF
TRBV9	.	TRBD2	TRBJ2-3	TGTGCCAGCAGCGCGACTAGCGGGAGGGCAGATACGCAGTATTTT	CASSATSGRADTQYF
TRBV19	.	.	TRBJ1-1	TGTGCCAGTAGCCGGGGAACAGGGAAGAGGGACACTGAAGCTTTCTTT	CASSRGTGKRDTEAFF
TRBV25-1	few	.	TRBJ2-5	TGTGCCAGCAGTGAATATAGGGGGATCGAGACCCAGTACTTC	CASSEYRGIETQYF
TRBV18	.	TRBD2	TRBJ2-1	TGTGCCAGCTCAACGGGGACTAGCGGGAGAAACAATGAGCAGTTCTTC	CASSTGTSGRNNEQFF
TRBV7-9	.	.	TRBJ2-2	TGTGCCAGCATACTACAGGGCGGGAGTACCGGGGAGCTGTTTTTT	CASILQGGSTGELFF
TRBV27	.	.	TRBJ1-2	TGTGCCAGCAGCCATGAGGTGTCCTTGATTGGCTATGGCTACACCTTC	CASSHEVSLIGYGYTF
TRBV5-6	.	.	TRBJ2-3	TGTGCCAGCAGCCCCGATTGGAGTGAGCGGTGGGAGGCAGATACGCAGTATTTT	CASSPDWSERWEADTQYF
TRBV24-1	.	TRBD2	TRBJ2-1	TGTGCCACCAGTGATTCAGAGACTAGCGCGTCCTACAATGAGCAGTTCTTC	CATSDSETSASYNEQFF
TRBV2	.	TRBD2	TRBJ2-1	TGTGCCAGCATGCCTAGCGGGATCAATGAGCAGTTCTTC	CASMPSGINEQFF
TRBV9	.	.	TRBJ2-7	TGTGCCAGCAGCGTGGGCCTATCCCCCCTCTACGAGCAGTACTTC	CASSVGLSPLYEQYF
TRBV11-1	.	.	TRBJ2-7	TGTGCCAGCAGCTTAGTGGATCAGGGCCCCTACGAGCAGTACTTC	CASSLVDQGPYEQYF
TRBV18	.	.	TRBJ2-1	TGTGCCAGCTCACGACTTGCCGACAATGAGCAGTTCTTC	CASSRLADNEQFF
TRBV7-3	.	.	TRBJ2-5	TGTGCCAGCAGCTTAAGAGGGAGGGAGACCCAGTACTTC	CASSLRGRETQYF
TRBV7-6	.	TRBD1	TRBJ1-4	TGTGCCAGCAGCTTAGCGCAGGGGGGCCATGAAAAACTGTTTTTT	CASSLAQGGHEKLFF
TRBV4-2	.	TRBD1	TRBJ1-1	TGTGCCAGCAGCCAGGATCGACAGGGGTGGTCTGCTGAAGCTTTCTTT	CASSQDRQGWSAEAFF
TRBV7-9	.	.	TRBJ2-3	TGTGCCAGCAGCTTCGGCGGGATTACAGATACGCAGTATTTT	CASSFGGITDTQYF
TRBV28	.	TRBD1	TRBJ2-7	TGTGCCAGCACCATTGACAGGGGGCCCTCCTACGAGCAGTACTTC	CASTIDRGPSYEQYF
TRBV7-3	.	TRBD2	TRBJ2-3	TGTGCCAGCAGCCCGGGACTAGCGGGAAGAGGCACGCAGTATTTT	CASSPGLAGRGTQYF